This entry lists 13 T cell receptor beta chains sequenced from one sample in a study of PD-1 blockade in classical Hodgkin lymphoma. Assay: immunoSEQ multiplex PCR; the TCRdb copy retains only in-frame clones and omits some. The table records some 16,000 clones, roughly 87% of them present only once. Brentuximab vedotin exposure varied among the patients, all of whom had relapsed after autologous stem cell transplantation. This specimen was peripheral blood mononuclear cells (PBMCs), taken before the second cycle of nivolumab. The receptor set was obtained from a human donor with classical Hodgkin lymphoma.

This clone is medium-sized by share. The rearrangement uses TRBV28 and TRBJ1-2; unclear D gene. CDR3 length: 13 amino acids. In germline, CDR1 is MDHEN, CDR2 SYDVKM. With 6 bases removed from V and 6 bases from J, the gap between germline ends came to 14 bases. CDR3 amino acids: CASSPKGFNGYTF. DNA for the CDR3: TGTGCCAGCAGCCCCAAGGGATTCAATGGCTACACCTTC.

This chain uses TRBV6-4 with TRBJ1-4; a possible D gene is TRBD1 (5 bases). CDR3 length: 13 residues. Trimming cost V 5 bases and J 8 bases, with 12 bases left between them. Germline lookup yields CDR1 MRHNA and CDR2 SNTAGT. The CDR3 loop reads CASSPRDGEKLFF. The CDR3 DNA follows: TGTGCCAGCAGTCCAAGGGACGGCGAAAAACTGTTTTTT.

The chain couples TRBV27 to TRBJ1-2; weak D call: TRBD1 (6 bases). V was trimmed by 3 bases and J by 8 bases, leaving 16 bases between them. The CDR3 has 14 amino acids. The germline gives CDR1 MNHEY, CDR2 SMNVEV (reference sequence). The CDR3: CASSLSWAGEGYTF. The CDR3 DNA reads TGTGCCAGCAGTTTGTCCTGGGCAGGGGAGGGCTACACCTTC.

The V and J genes are TRBV5-6 and TRBJ2-6; D not resolved. V lost 2 bases and J lost 2, with 8 bases in between. The germline V gene encodes CDR1 SGHDT and CDR2 YYEEEE. CDR3 size: 15 residues. CDR3 sequence: CASSFMSAGANVLTF. CDR3 sequence (DNA): TGTGCCAGCAGCTTCATGAGTGCTGGGGCCAACGTCCTGACTTTC.

The chain has TRBV29-1 and TRBJ1-2, with TRBD1 as a possible D gene (5 bases). The germline V gene encodes CDR1 SQVTM and CDR2 ANQGSEA. The CDR3 is 11 amino acids. Trimming took off 2 bases at V and 8 bases at J, with 9 bases between the two ends. CDR3 in amino acids: CSVESGGGYTF. The CDR3 coding sequence is TGCAGCGTTGAATCCGGGGGGGGCTACACCTTC.

V gene TRBV5-4 combines with J gene TRBJ2-7; 13 bases are a match to TRBD2. CDR1 is SGHNT and CDR2 is YYREEE in the germline V gene (reference sequence). The CDR3 has 16 residues. J was trimmed by 5 bases and V by 5 bases; bases with no gene match: 10. CDR3 region: CASRLTSGGPGNEQYF. The CDR3 DNA sequence: TGTGCCAGCAGATTGACTAGCGGGGGGCCAGGCAACGAGCAGTACTTC. Based on the CDR3 plus reference TRBV5-4 and TRBJ2-7, the full variable domain is ETGVTQSPTHLIKTRGQQVTLRCSSQSGHNTVSWYQQALGQGPQFIFQYYREEENGRGNFPPRFSGLQFPNYSSELNVNALELDDSALYLCASRLTSGGPGNEQYFGPGTRLTVT.

In its sample, this clone was seen a few times. The chain has TRBV25-1 and TRBJ2-7; the D gene is possibly TRBD2 (7 bases). Between the trimmed V and J ends, which lost 4 bases and 2 bases, there was a span of 12 bases. This CDR3 is built from 14 residues. CDR1 is MGHDK, CDR2 SYGVNS, per germline. CDR3 nucleotides: TGTGCCAGCAGTGTAGAGGGGGGGGCCTACGAGCAGTACTTC. Its protein is CASSVEGGAYEQYF.

V is TRBV15 and J is TRBJ1-1; D is unresolved. V shed 3 bases and J shed 7 bases, with 12 bases lying between them. Per germline, CDR1 LNHNV and CDR2 YYDKDF (reference sequence). The CDR3 contains 13 residues. The CDR3 nucleotides are TGTGCCACCAGCAGGGATTCCGGGTTTGAAGCTTTCTTT. This translates into CATSRDSGFEAFF.

The J gene is TRBJ2-2, the V gene TRBV9, with no clear D. V was cut by 8 bases and J by 1 base, with 9 bases left in between. CDR3 length: 13 residues. Germline V gene data show CDR1 as SGDLS and CDR2 as YYNGEE. CDR3 region: CASLLENTGELFF. CDR3 sequence (DNA): TGTGCCAGTTTATTGGAGAACACCGGGGAGCTGTTTTTT.

The chain carries TRBV6-5 and TRBJ2-7; TRBD1 might be the D (6 bases). Germline CDR1 and CDR2: MNHEY and SVGAGI. CDR3 length: 11 residues. Trimming removed 10 bases from V and 3 bases from J, with 10 bases in between. CDR3 protein: CATGTIYEQYF. The DNA for the CDR3 is TGTGCCACCGGGACAATCTACGAGCAGTACTTC.

This clone is medium-sized by share. The V gene is TRBV21-1, the J gene TRBJ2-2; the listed D gene, TRBD1, was not tested against the DNA. TRBV21-1 represents a pseudogene. The length of the CDR3 is 17 residues. The chain's CDR3 is CASSKEGQGWFVGELFF. As DNA, the CDR3 is TGTGCCAGCAGCAAAGAGGGACAGGGTTGGTTTGTCGGGGAGCTGTTTTTT.

The chain couples TRBV9 to TRBJ1-2; no clear D gene. CDR1 SGDLS and CDR2 YYNGEE come from the germline V gene. V lost 1 base and J lost 3, with 10 bases in between. This CDR3 region has 14 residues. This CDR3 is CASSVTPEDYGYTF. DNA for the CDR3: TGTGCCAGCAGCGTAACCCCGGAAGACTATGGCTACACCTTC.

The chain joins TRBV6-4 to TRBJ2-1, with D uncertain. CDR1 is MRHNA, CDR2 SNTAGT, per germline. The CDR3 extends over 18 amino acids. The germline V and J ends were trimmed by 5 bases and 4 bases, with 24 bases remaining between them. CDR3: CASSPSFGVKPIYNEQFF. CDR3 nucleotide sequence: TGTGCCAGCAGTCCATCGTTCGGAGTAAAGCCCATTTACAATGAGCAGTTCTTC.